What follows describes a single T cell receptor beta chain. Its antigen is not identified. The data originate from a study of beta chain features in type 1 diabetes. General study results and limits: People with Type 1 diabetes carried modestly yet significantly shorter TCRB CDR3s in all four CD4+ subsets.

About 110 mL of blood, on average, came from one heparinised draw per donor. Sorting of CD4+ naive, central memory, regulatory and stem cell-like memory cells was performed via CD45RO/CCR7/CD25/CD127/CD95/CD27. The investigators reverse transcribed all of the isolated RNA, so they sequenced expressed TCRB transcripts. Reads from naive, central memory and regulatory T cell samples averaged about 3.9 million. The method was immunoSEQ multiplex PCR; TCRdb's version includes in-frame clones alone and lacks a portion of them. The data hold about 340,000 clones, with roughly 13% observed a single time. Material for sequencing was naive CD4+ T cells from blood. The receptor comes from a woman in her late teens or twenties with type 1 diabetes.

CDR3 DNA sequence: TGTGCCAGCAGCGCGGGACTAGTCCGGGAGCAGTTCTTC. It codes for CASSAGLVREQFF. The V gene is TRBV11-2, the J gene TRBJ2-1; 8 nucleotides match TRBD2. The CDR3 is 13 amino acids. With 5 bases clipped from V and 10 bases from J, the junction kept 7 bases outside the gene matches. Germline V lookup: CDR1 SGHAT, CDR2 FQNNGV.